The entry that follows covers one TCR beta chain sequence. The antigen remains unidentified. Profiled with immunoSEQ multiplex PCR; TCRdb holds only in-frame clones, not every one. The table lists roughly 40,000 clones, around 86% of them singletons. This sample is drawn from a study of T cells in localized non-small cell lung cancer. Whole-study findings and limits: Blood T cell density predicted longer survival; adjacent-lung clonality, shorter.

Germline V gene sequence: CDR1 SGHNT, CDR2 YENEEA. Trimming removed 1 base at V and 5 bases at J, with 12 bases between. The CDR3 sequence is 15 residues long. This receptor was identified in a man aged 18-49 years with stage I lung adenocarcinoma. The chain couples TRBV11-3 to TRBJ2-1; possibly TRBD1 for D (6 bases). The input for sequencing was peripheral blood, taken before any cancer treatment. The CDR3 region is CASSLGGQGNNEQFF. CDR3 DNA sequence: TGTGCCAGCAGCTTAGGGGGCCAGGGGAACAATGAGCAGTTCTTC.